The rows below give T cell receptor beta chains drawn from one sample of a study of cytomegalovirus exposure and HLA in healthy donors. Using immunoSEQ multiplex PCR, the repertoire was profiled, and TCRdb retains in-frame clones only, with some absent. The sample has about 75,000 clones; around 83% are singletons. Sample: PBMCs. Every receptor here comes from a man in his 70s in good health and CMV-seropositive. Each CDR3 is given with its conserved first and last residue. D genes are given only for firm matches. Clone size is shown for a subset of rows, as once, few, many or a class of expanded clone.

clone size,V gene,D gene,J gene,CDR3 protein,CDR3 DNA
once,TRBV6-6,TRBD1,TRBJ1-1,CASGDRGSAEAFF,TGTGCCAGCGGGGACAGGGGGTCTGCTGAAGCTTTCTTT
NA,TRBV5-1,TRBD2,TRBJ2-5,CAGLLAGGETQYF,TGCGCCGGATTACTAGCGGGAGGAGAGACCCAGTACTTC
NA,TRBV7-9,NA,TRBJ1-1,CASSLTGGGSTEAFF,TGTGCCAGCAGCTTGACGGGCGGGGGAAGCACTGAAGCTTTCTTT
NA,TRBV28,TRBD1,TRBJ2-7,CASTSGTGINEQYF,TGTGCCAGCACCTCCGGGACAGGGATCAACGAGCAGTACTTC
NA,TRBV28,NA,TRBJ2-5,CASRVLQETQYF,TGTGCCAGCAGGGTACTCCAAGAGACCCAGTACTTC
NA,TRBV5-1,TRBD2,TRBJ2-5,CASSLAVGLAIETQYF,TGCGCCAGCAGCTTGGCGGTGGGACTAGCGATCGAGACCCAGTACTTC
NA,TRBV5-4,NA,TRBJ1-5,CASSMEASEAHGQPQHF,TGTGCCAGCAGCATGGAAGCGTCAGAGGCACATGGTCAGCCCCAGCATTTT
NA,TRBV25-1,TRBD1,TRBJ1-6,CASSLGQGANSPLHF,TGTGCCAGCAGCCTCGGACAGGGGGCCAATTCACCCCTCCACTTT
NA,TRBV11-2,NA,TRBJ1-4,CASSFSLTGPGGNEKLFF,TGTGCCAGCAGCTTTTCCCTTACGGGACCGGGGGGTAATGAAAAACTGTTTTTT
NA,TRBV7-2,TRBD2,TRBJ2-3,CASSSQRMAGGSTDTQYF,TGTGCCAGCAGCTCCCAAAGGATGGCGGGGGGCAGCACAGATACGCAGTATTTT
once,TRBV7-8,TRBD1,TRBJ1-1,CASSFVQGAAEAFF,TGTGCCAGCAGCTTTGTGCAGGGGGCCGCTGAAGCTTTCTTT
NA,TRBV19,TRBD1,TRBJ1-1,CASSTPGGMSTEAFF,TGTGCCAGTAGCACCCCAGGGGGGATGTCCACTGAAGCTTTCTTT
NA,TRBV7-3,TRBD1,TRBJ1-1,CASSAHRGAEAFF,TGTGCCAGCAGCGCTCACAGGGGTGCTGAAGCTTTCTTT
NA,TRBV7-9,NA,TRBJ1-4,CASSEHGGPNEKLFF,TGTGCCAGCAGCGAGCACGGGGGGCCTAATGAAAAACTGTTTTTT
few,TRBV5-1,TRBD2,TRBJ2-7,CASSLTSAYYEQYF,TGCGCCAGCAGCTTAACTAGCGCTTACTACGAGCAGTACTTC
NA,TRBV28,TRBD1,TRBJ2-3,CASRQGQGPDTQYF,TGTGCCAGCAGGCAAGGACAGGGCCCAGATACGCAGTATTTT
NA,TRBV7-2,NA,TRBJ2-7,CASSLNPTGPISYEQYF,TGTGCCAGCAGCTTAAACCCGACAGGCCCCATCTCCTACGAGCAGTACTTC
NA,TRBV5-1,NA,TRBJ2-2,CASSEGITSVSFSGELFF,TGCGCCAGCAGCGAGGGTATAACGAGCGTCAGTTTTTCCGGGGAGCTGTTTTTT
NA,TRBV13,TRBD2,TRBJ2-7,CASSLWGDYWKEQYF,TGTGCCAGCAGCTTATGGGGGGACTATTGGAAGGAGCAGTACTTC
NA,TRBV29-1,TRBD2,TRBJ2-3,CSVRHSGVGDTQYF,TGCAGCGTTCGACATAGCGGGGTGGGAGATACGCAGTATTTT
NA,TRBV5-4,TRBD1,TRBJ2-5,CASSRDREETQYF,TGTGCCAGCAGCCGAGACAGGGAGGAGACCCAGTACTTC
NA,TRBV2,NA,TRBJ2-7,CASTDGGAGYEQYF,TGTGCCAGCACCGACGGAGGGGCGGGCTACGAGCAGTACTTC
NA,TRBV10-3,NA,TRBJ2-5,CAISATLAGGQETQYF,TGTGCCATCAGTGCCACACTAGCCGGGGGCCAAGAGACCCAGTACTTC
NA,TRBV19,TRBD1,TRBJ2-7,CASNGTVRSYEQYF,TGTGCCAGTAATGGGACAGTAAGGTCCTACGAGCAGTACTTC
NA,TRBV2,TRBD1,TRBJ1-1,CASKETGYTEAFF,TGTGCCAGTAAGGAGACAGGGTACACTGAAGCTTTCTTT
NA,TRBV9,TRBD1,TRBJ2-1,CASSVGADRARQFF,TGTGCCAGCAGCGTAGGAGCCGACAGGGCTCGGCAGTTCTTC
NA,TRBV12-5,NA,TRBJ1-2,CASGLGGPLGYTF,TGTGCTAGTGGTTTAGGTGGGCCGTTAGGCTACACCTTC
NA,TRBV7-3,NA,TRBJ2-5,CASSFNRGETQYF,TGTGCCAGCAGCTTTAACCGAGGGGAGACCCAGTACTTC
NA,TRBV11-2,NA,TRBJ1-1,CASSLSWTGGTEAFF,TGTGCCAGCAGCTTATCCTGGACGGGAGGCACTGAAGCTTTCTTT
NA,TRBV7-2,NA,TRBJ2-7,CASSLGVGGGYEQYF,TGTGCCAGCAGCTTAGGCGTGGGAGGCGGCTACGAGCAGTACTTC
NA,TRBV6-5,NA,TRBJ1-5,CASMTGGQPQHF,TGTGCCAGCATGACGGGAGGTCAGCCCCAGCATTTT
NA,TRBV4-3,TRBD1,TRBJ1-4,CASSKGQRNEKLFF,TGCGCCAGCAGCAAGGGACAGAGGAATGAAAAACTGTTTTTT
NA,TRBV5-4,NA,TRBJ2-7,CASSLVVGAGTYEQYF,TGTGCCAGCAGCTTGGTAGTGGGGGCCGGAACCTACGAGCAGTACTTC
NA,TRBV19,NA,TRBJ1-1,CASSLGQMNTEAFF,TGTGCCAGTAGCCTAGGACAAATGAACACTGAAGCTTTCTTT
NA,TRBV5-6,TRBD2,TRBJ2-7,CASSLYLAGGGHEQYF,TGTGCCAGCAGCCTGTACTTAGCGGGAGGAGGGCACGAGCAGTACTTC
NA,TRBV13,TRBD2,TRBJ2-7,CASSLGLRGVPYEQYF,TGTGCCAGCAGCTTAGGCCTGCGGGGGGTCCCCTACGAGCAGTACTTC
NA,TRBV21-1,NA,TRBJ2-7,CASSSTRTGFNSYEQYF,TGTGCCAGCAGCTCCACCCGGACAGGGTTCAACTCCTACGAGCAGTACTTC
NA,TRBV29-1,NA,TRBJ2-3,CSVEGGGVGTDTQYF,TGCAGCGTTGAAGGAGGAGGGGTTGGCACAGATACGCAGTATTTT
NA,TRBV11-3,NA,TRBJ2-5,CASSGGTASAQYF,TGTGCCAGCAGCGGCGGGACAGCATCGGCCCAGTACTTC
NA,TRBV28,NA,TRBJ2-7,CASRPWEAGDYEQYF,TGTGCCAGCAGACCTTGGGAGGCAGGCGACTACGAGCAGTACTTC
NA,TRBV6-5,NA,TRBJ2-5,CASSYGMPGRAETQYF,TGTGCCAGCAGTTACGGGATGCCGGGCAGGGCCGAGACCCAGTACTTC
few,TRBV27,NA,TRBJ2-3,CASSLSGPPDTQYF,TGTGCCAGCAGTTTATCCGGTCCGCCAGATACGCAGTATTTT
once,TRBV11-2,TRBD2,TRBJ2-5,CASSYPVGTSGETQYF,TGTGCCAGCAGCTACCCCGTGGGGACTAGCGGGGAGACCCAGTACTTC
NA,TRBV7-3,TRBD2,TRBJ2-6,CASSLTNQGLAGNSGANVLTF,TGTGCCAGCAGCTTAACGAACCAGGGACTAGCGGGTAACTCTGGGGCCAACGTCCTGACTTTC
NA,TRBV21-1,NA,TRBJ2-7,CASSNHDRGDGQYF,TGTGCCAGCAGCAACCACGACAGGGGGGATGGGCAGTACTTC
NA,TRBV2,TRBD2,TRBJ2-1,CASRTGTSGNEQFF,TGTGCCAGCAGGACCGGGACTAGCGGCAATGAGCAGTTCTTC
few,TRBV10-3,NA,TRBJ2-1,CAISERGGVDEQFF,TGTGCCATCAGTGAGAGGGGGGGCGTCGATGAGCAGTTCTTC
NA,TRBV25-1,NA,TRBJ1-1,CASSLGRGTEAFF,TGTGCCAGCAGTCTCGGCAGGGGAACTGAAGCTTTCTTT